One sample yielded the 11 T cell receptor beta chains listed below, sequenced in a study of T cell responses to AZD1222 COVID-19 vaccine. Sequenced by immunoSEQ multiplex PCR; TCRdb stores in-frame clones only, minus some. The data hold fewer than 150,000 clones, with approximately 90% observed a single time. The sample was peripheral blood, taken on day 0 of AZD1222 vaccination. All receptors derive from an adult in good health.

This chain links TRBV3-1 (or the pseudogene TRBV3-2) with TRBJ1-1; D is undetermined. V was cut by 5 bases and J by 5 bases, with 9 bases left in between. The CDR3 extends over 12 amino acids. Germline CDR1 reads LGHDT; CDR2 reads YNNKEL (reference sequence). CDR3 nucleotide sequence: TGTGCCAGCAGCGGACTGAGGACTGAAGCTTTCTTT. The encoded protein is CASSGLRTEAFF.

The V and J genes are TRBV30 and TRBJ1-3; D is possibly TRBD1 (6 bases). The ends were cut back, 0 bases at V and 0 bases at J, with 9 bases in the middle. CDR1 and CDR2 from the germline V gene are GTSNPN and SVGIG (reference sequence). The CDR3 has 15 amino acids. In DNA, the CDR3 is TGTGCCTGGAGTGTAGGGGGTTACTCTGGAAACACCATATATTTT. It encodes CAWSVGGYSGNTIYF.

The gene calls are TRBV3-1 (or the pseudogene TRBV3-2) and TRBJ1-4; D uncertain. CDR1 and CDR2 from the germline V gene are LGHDT and YNNKEL (reference sequence). The CDR3 spans 16 residues. The germline V and J ends were trimmed by 0 bases and 3 bases, with 11 bases remaining between them. In DNA, the CDR3 is TGTGCCAGCAGCCAAGATCCGGAGTTGTCTAATGAAAAACTGTTTTTT. It encodes CASSQDPELSNEKLFF.

In nucleotides, the CDR3 is TGCGCCAGCAGCTTCGGTTTCCGGGACAGGGGGGACGAGCAGTTCTTC. Translated, it gives CASSFGFRDRGDEQFF. V gene TRBV5-1 combines with J gene TRBJ2-1; 11 bases align to TRBD1. The CDR3 extends over 16 amino acids. The junction had 11 bases not matched to a gene; V was cut back by 2 bases and J by 10 bases. Germline V gene lookup returns CDR1 SGHRS and CDR2 YFSETQ.

The CDR3 here is CASMGNGYTF. CDR3 nucleotide sequence: TGTGCCAGCATGGGGAATGGCTACACCTTC. The rearrangement joins TRBV2 to TRBJ1-2, with D unresolved. V dropped 7 bases and J dropped 6 bases, with 6 bases sitting between them. In germline, CDR1 is SNHLY, CDR2 FYNNEI. This CDR3 region has 10 residues.

The chain combines TRBV19 with TRBJ1-4, with D hard to call. Germline lookup yields CDR1 LNHDA and CDR2 SQIVND (reference sequence). The CDR3 has 16 amino acids. V was pared by 4 bases and J by 5 bases, with 17 bases between. CDR3 protein: CASSSSATIGNEKLFF. In nucleotides, the CDR3 is TGTGCCAGTAGTAGCTCGGCGACAATTGGGAATGAAAAACTGTTTTTT.

This clone came up once. The chain has TRBV2 and TRBJ2-2; 8 bases are a match to TRBD1. CDR1 is SNHLY, CDR2 FYNNEI, per germline. The CDR3 runs 16 residues. Trimming removed 7 bases from V and 4 bases from J; junction bases left unmatched: 11. The CDR3 nucleotides read TGTGCCAGCAAAAAAGGACAGGGACGGCGCACCGGGGAGCTGTTTTTT. As protein: CASKKGQGRRTGELFF.

CDR3 region: CASRMSGIGDYEQYF. For the CDR3, the DNA is TGTGCCAGCAGAATGAGCGGGATAGGGGACTACGAGCAGTACTTC. The gene calls are TRBV6-4 and TRBJ2-7, with TRBD2 identical over 7 bases. This CDR3 contains 15 residues. CDR1 MRHNA and CDR2 SNTAGT come from the germline V gene. V lost 6 bases to trimming and J lost 3 bases; unmatched junction nucleotides: 11.

CDR3 in amino acids: CASSLSADTQYF. Written as DNA, the CDR3 is TGTGCCAGCAGCTTAAGTGCAGATACGCAGTATTTT. The rearrangement joins TRBV7-2 to TRBJ2-3; D not resolved. The germline V gene has CDR1 SGHTA and CDR2 FQGNSA. CDR3 length: 12 amino acids. Trimming took 2 bases from V and 4 from J, leaving 4 bases between them.

J is TRBJ2-4 and V is TRBV29-1; D is unresolved. Per germline, CDR1 SQVTM and CDR2 ANQGSEA. The CDR3 is 11 residues long. The germline V and J ends were trimmed by 3 bases and 12 bases, with 12 bases remaining between them. The CDR3 reads CSVEHGWGQYF. The CDR3 region has the DNA TGCAGCGTTGAGCACGGCTGGGGTCAGTACTTC.

The genes are TRBV29-1 and TRBJ2-1; D is unclear. V lost 6 bases and J lost 2, with 11 bases in between. The length of the CDR3 is 13 residues. The germline CDR1 and CDR2 sequences are SQVTM and ANQGSEA. CDR3 in amino acids: CSVQESTYNEQFF. CDR3 bases: TGCAGCGTCCAGGAATCAACCTACAATGAGCAGTTCTTC.